This TCR beta chain derives from a study of cytomegalovirus exposure and HLA in healthy donors (dated by TCRdb to 2016 to 2017). Study-level background: An earlier analysis of 587 of the donors reported about 300 Gb of sequence data and about 120 million unique TCR beta sequences obtained from approximately 180 million T cells. An early release that covered about 600 HLA-typed donors contained approximately 300 gigabases of sequencing data and about 93 million unique TCR sequences. Of the 300 to 450 genotyped donors, approximately 81% were placed in the genetic ancestry cluster associated with self-reported Caucasian donors. The study was designed to test whether signatures of past pathogen exposure could be identified by cataloging public T cell receptors. The study used immunosequencing to profile the T cell repertoires of approximately 640 subjects and linked those repertoires to cytomegalovirus serostatus. Besides the first cohort of 666 subjects, a separate validation cohort made up of 120 different subjects was used. The study combined high-throughput TCR immunosequencing, statistical association of individual TCRs with disease status, and machine learning to predict cytomegalovirus infection status. A later analysis re-examined previously published TCR beta repertoires from just over 650 donors and added high-resolution HLA genotyping to investigate patterns of TCR occurrence. In the later analysis, no new phenotypic data were used to find candidate immune exposures; instead, reliance was placed on TCR beta sequences and their occurrence across donors. In an earlier analysis of around 540 of the donors, high-throughput TCR beta sequencing was used to judge whether each TCR beta V gene segment behaved as functional or pseudogenic. Alongside the repertoire data, information on donor age, sex, ethnicity and CMV serostatus was compiled. Genome-wide SNP genotypes for about three fifths of the roughly 670 donors were used in a later genetic analysis, which treated that subset as a discovery cohort. All discovery cohort repertoires had been generated on a single sequencing platform. HLA typing covered class I and class II loci at four-digit resolution. The number of typed donors differed by locus: roughly 620-630 for A, B, C, DRB1 and DQB1; 500 to 550 for DQA1; fewer than 610 for DPA1; and some 430 for DPB1. About five DR-DQ haplotypes were treated as single units for association and clustering because of strong linkage in the cohort. Across around 400 genotyped donors of the cohort, an average of roughly 200,000 unique TCR beta nucleotide sequences per donor were sequenced, and around 19% of those sequences were non-productive.

The junction carries 13 bases between V and J, which are trimmed by 4 bases and 2 bases respectively. Looking up the germline V gene (reference sequence) yields CDR1 SGHKS and CDR2 YYEKEE. The CDR3 has 14 amino acids, counting the end cysteine and phenylalanine. The read is trimmed to its CDR3 DNA, 42 bases read in frame from base 1. The library came from the immunoSEQ multiplex PCR assay. For the multiplex PCR, a mixture combining 60 forward primers for TCR Vbeta segments and 13 reverse primers for TCR Jbeta segments was used. The CDR3 region of rearranged TCR beta genes was amplified from genomic DNA by a multiplex PCR assay. The Illumina HiSeq System was used to sequence the amplified TCR beta libraries as 87-base-pair reads. From the authors' description of their analysis: A later analysis tallied 75 million to 95 million unique TCR beta chains across the 700 or so repertoires, and around 12 million of those chains were shared by two or more donors. Raw reads were error-corrected and collapsed into unique sequences by a nearest-neighbor algorithm in which closely related sequences were merged to remove PCR and sequencing errors. CDR3 sequences were aligned to IMGT reference sequences to assign V, D and J gene segments. For a sequence to be retained, at least a six-nucleotide match to both a V gene segment and a J gene segment was required. A rearrangement counted as productive if the CDR3 had no stop codons and remained in frame with V and J, and every other rearrangement counted as non-productive. CDR3 was defined by IMGT convention, running from the second conserved V-encoded cysteine to the conserved J-encoded phenylalanine. In an earlier analysis of 500 to 650 of the donors, sequences lacking an unambiguous match to a single V gene segment were excluded. An earlier analysis of a few hundred of the donors classified V segments as functional when productive rearrangements were above 56.7% and as segregating when the standard deviation between donors was above 5%. A statistical classification framework was developed to diagnose cytomegalovirus status using the catalog of TCR beta chain sequences. V and J gene assignment, in a later analysis, came from comparing TCR nucleotide sequences with IMGT/GENE-DB human TR gene sequences. Using the TCRdist pipeline, a later analysis assigned CDR3 sequences along with most-parsimonious VDJ recombination scenarios. In a later analysis, every TCR beta chain was defined by the combination of its CDR3 amino acid sequence and its V-gene family, and reads without a unique V-gene family were dropped. To address suspected cross-contamination and a sequencing artifact, a later analysis removed 550 to 750 highly shared, low-generation-probability nucleotide sequences. In a later analysis, a clonal expansion index was calculated for each public chain from normalized within-repertoire ranks of inferred template counts. Generation probabilities in a later analysis came from a VDJ recombination model fitted to out-of-frame rearrangements, and those results were checked against IGoR. A later analysis scored TCR-TCR, TCR-HLA and TCR-CMV co-occurrence with hypergeometric tests, applying a repertoire-size bias correction to TCR pairs. In a later analysis, false discovery rates were estimated by permuting HLA or CMV assignments 20 times. A later analysis grouped co-occurring TCRs with DBSCAN, adding TCRdist sequence similarity when clustering within HLA-allele-positive subsets. For co-occurrence clustering, repertoires with fewer than 30,000 or more than 120,000 public chains were excluded, along with roughly five repertoires with anomalous nucleotide sharing. TCRdb re-hosts the immuneACCESS table, in-frame sequences only. Its copies lack some clones; in the studies checked, an unresolved V gene accounts for under half of them, and the cause for the rest is not known. V and J calls and clone size come straight from that table; D and trimming were deduced from the DNA. The table for this sample lists about 140,000 clones; roughly 90% of them were counted only once. The ten largest clonotypes hold 0.45% to 0.6% of the sample.

The cohort was made up of about 610 healthy bone marrow donors. All cohort members were sampled while nominally healthy, although unrecorded immune exposures were likely present. The donor was CMV seronegative and was included in the group of about 350 seronegative cohort members. A peripheral blood sample was provided by each donor, and peripheral blood mononuclear cells were used for TCR beta sequencing. Genomic DNA extraction from the blood cell samples was performed with the Qiagen DNeasy Blood Extraction Kit. Regarding this clone: Its specific antigen is unknown. Base qualities were left out, and no much larger clone turns up one base away.

Study-wide conclusions, independent of this receptor: A further reported finding was that TCR beta sequences accurately predicted the HLA-A and HLA-B alleles for most subjects in the first cohort. Across donors, most TCR sequences were observed very rarely, whereas some public TCRs were present in many individuals. According to a later genetic analysis, donors in an Asian-associated ancestry cluster had fewer N-insertions in productive TCRs than the approximately 630-donor mean. The study gave a list of some 150 TCR beta chains associated with cytomegalovirus. Because some donors lacked HLA typing at each locus, the association tests relied only on the typed subset. Cytomegalovirus status was reported to be diagnosed by the classifier with high specificity and sensitivity in both the original and validation cohorts. Correlated functional status among segregating V segments might be attributable to linkage disequilibrium, but an unknown experimental factor could not be ruled out. V-gene and J-gene trimming of TCR beta chains was associated with a missense DCLRE1C variant in a later genetic analysis, and the association was replicated in an independent cohort. Some IMGT-functional V segments, including TRBV6-2 and TRBV6-3, could not be told apart with the 87-base-pair reads, so those segments were excluded. Specific HLA alleles were associated with 15,000 to 20,000 TCR beta sequences at a false discovery rate of 0.05 in a later analysis. Presence/absence analyses assumed roughly uniform sequencing depth across donors, an assumption that may not hold. Strong co-occurrence of HLA alleles, especially DR and DQ, made assigning TCR associations to individual alleles difficult. The earlier analysis of some 560 of the donors excluded some 15 rarely observed V segments, including chromosome 9 orphons, because counts were too low. A few of the identified cytomegalovirus-associated TCR beta chains were confirmed in vitro to be specific for cytomegalovirus antigens. This cohort had only TCR beta chains sequenced, and the lack of alpha or paired-chain data limited which features could be detected. The authors suggested that the approach could potentially be extended to other disease states and immunological phenotypes. Several of the top co-occurrence clusters appeared to be linked to parvovirus B19, influenza, CMV and Epstein-Barr virus, according to a later analysis. An earlier analysis of some 590 of the donors showed that most TCR beta V segments appeared in productive rearrangements either about 87% or about 30% of the time, which broadly matched IMGT annotations. Immune exposure information for the cohort was limited to CMV serostatus. A group of highly shared sequence variants was considered likely to be a technical artifact of the sequencing pipeline. In a later analysis, HLA-associated TCR beta chains were found to be more clonally expanded and to have lower generation probabilities than equally common non-associated chains. According to a later analysis, TCR association rates differed among HLA loci, with DRB1 alleles showing the most associated TCRs and HLA-C alleles showing the fewest. In a later analysis, most CMV-associated TCR beta chains were found to appear HLA-restricted, with HLA associations seemingly driven largely by CMV exposure.

The chain is made from TRBV5-5 and TRBJ2-7; the D gene is perhaps TRBD2, from 6 matching bases. Specimen: PBMCs. This sequence originates from a woman aged 40 to 55 in good health and CMV-seronegative. The DNA reads TGTGCCAGCAGCCAACCCGGGACTGCCTACGAGCAGTACTTC. This codes for CASSQPGTAYEQYF.